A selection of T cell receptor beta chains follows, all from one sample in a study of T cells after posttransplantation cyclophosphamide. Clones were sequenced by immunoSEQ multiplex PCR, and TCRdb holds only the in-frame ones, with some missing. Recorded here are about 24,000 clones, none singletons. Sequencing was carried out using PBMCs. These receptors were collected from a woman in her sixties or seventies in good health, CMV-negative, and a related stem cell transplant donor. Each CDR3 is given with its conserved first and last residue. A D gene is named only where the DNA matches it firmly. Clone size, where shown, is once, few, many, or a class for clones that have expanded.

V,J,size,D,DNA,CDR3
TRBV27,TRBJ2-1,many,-,TGTGCCAGCAGTTTGGCTAGCTCCTACAATGAGCAGTTCTTC,CASSLASSYNEQFF
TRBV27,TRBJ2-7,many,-,TGTGCCAGCAGGCCGGGGACATCGAGCTCCTACGAGCAGTACTTC,CASRPGTSSSYEQYF
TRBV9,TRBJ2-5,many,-,TGTGCCAGCAGCGCGAGAGGGGGATCGGAGACCCAGTACTTC,CASSARGGSETQYF
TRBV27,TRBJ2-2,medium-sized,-,TGTGCCAGCAGTTACTACTCGAACACCGGGGAGCTGTTTTTT,CASSYYSNTGELFF
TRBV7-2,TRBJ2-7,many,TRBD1,TGTGCCAGCAGCGCATCAGGGGGCCGGTCCTACGAGCAGTACTTC,CASSASGGRSYEQYF
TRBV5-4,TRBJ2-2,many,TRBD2,TGTGCCAGCAGTTACATAGCGGGAGGGAACACCGGGGAGCTGTTTTTT,CASSYIAGGNTGELFF
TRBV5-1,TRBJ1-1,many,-,TGCGCCAGCAGCTTGGCCACTTCGGGGAGTAAGGGTGAAGCTTTCTTT,CASSLATSGSKGEAFF
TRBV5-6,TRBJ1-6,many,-,TGTGCCAGCAGCCAGGGAAATAATTCACCCCTCCACTTT,CASSQGNNSPLHF
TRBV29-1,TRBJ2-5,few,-,TGCAGCGTTGGGAGTGAGACCCAGTACTTC,CSVGSETQYF
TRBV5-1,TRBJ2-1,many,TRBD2,TGCGCCAGCAGCTTGGAGGGACTAGCGGGAAATGAGCAGTTCTTC,CASSLEGLAGNEQFF
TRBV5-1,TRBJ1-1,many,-,TGCGCCAGCAGCCTAGGGGGAGACACTGAAGCTTTCTTT,CASSLGGDTEAFF
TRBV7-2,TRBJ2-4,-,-,TGTGCCAGCAGCTTACCCCTTAGGGACACCAAAAACATTCAGTACTTC,CASSLPLRDTKNIQYF
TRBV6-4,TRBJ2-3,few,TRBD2,TGTGCCAGCAGTGAATCTGCGGGGGGGCCGGATACGCAGTATTTT,CASSESAGGPDTQYF
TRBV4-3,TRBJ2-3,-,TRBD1,TGCGCCAGCAGCCTCGGGACAGGGGGCACAGATACGCAGTATTTT,CASSLGTGGTDTQYF
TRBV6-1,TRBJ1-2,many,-,TGTGCCAGCAGTGACCTCTGGACAGCTTACTATGGCTACACCTTC,CASSDLWTAYYGYTF
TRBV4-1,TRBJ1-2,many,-,TGCGCCTTCCCCGGACAGCGTGACTATGGCTACACCTTC,CAFPGQRDYGYTF
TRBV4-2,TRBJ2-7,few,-,TGTGCCAGCAGCCCGAAGGACGGACCGGGGGACGAGCAGTACTTC,CASSPKDGPGDEQYF
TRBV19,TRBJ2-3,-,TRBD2,TGTGCCAGTAGTATCCCGACTAGCGGGGGGTCAGATACGCAGTATTTT,CASSIPTSGGSDTQYF
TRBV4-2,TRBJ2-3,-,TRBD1,TGTGCCAGCAGCCCCCGGGACAGGGGTGGCGATACGCAGTATTTT,CASSPRDRGGDTQYF
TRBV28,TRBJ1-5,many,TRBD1,TGTGCCAGCAGCCCTCGACAGGGACAGGGACTTCAGCCCCAGCATTTT,CASSPRQGQGLQPQHF
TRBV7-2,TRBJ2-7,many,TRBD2,TGTGCCAGCAGCTCTTACGCGACTAGCGGGAGCGCCTACGAGCAGTACTTC,CASSSYATSGSAYEQYF
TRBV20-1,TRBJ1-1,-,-,TGCAGTTCCCCCCCCTCCCTCTTT,CSSPPSLF
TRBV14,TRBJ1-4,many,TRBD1,TGTGCCAGCAGCCAAGGGACAGGGATGGGGCAAAAACTGTTTTTT,CASSQGTGMGQKLFF
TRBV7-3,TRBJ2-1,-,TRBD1,TGTGCCAGCAGCTTAACCGGGACAGCCTACAATGAGCAGTTCTTC,CASSLTGTAYNEQFF
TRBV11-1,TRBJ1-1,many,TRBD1,TGTGCCAGCAGCTCGACCAGGGGGAAGGTTGTCTCGAACACTGAAGCTTTCTTT,CASSSTRGKVVSNTEAFF
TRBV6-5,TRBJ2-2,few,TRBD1,TGTGCCAGCAGAGAAAGGGGGCTCCTTACCGGGGAGCTGTTTTTT,CASRERGLLTGELFF
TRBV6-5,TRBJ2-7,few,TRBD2,TGTGCCAGCAGTTACGGGGGGACTAGGTTGTACGAGCAGTACTTC,CASSYGGTRLYEQYF
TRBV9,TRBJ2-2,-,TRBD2,TGTGCCAGCAGAAGGACTAGCGACACCGGGGAGCTGTTTTTT,CASRRTSDTGELFF
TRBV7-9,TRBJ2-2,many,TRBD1,TGTGCCAGCAGCCTACCGGGACAGGGGAGCACCGGGGAGCTGTTTTTT,CASSLPGQGSTGELFF
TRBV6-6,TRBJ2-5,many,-,TGTGCCAGCAGTACCCGAGCGTCGACCCAGTACTTC,CASSTRASTQYF
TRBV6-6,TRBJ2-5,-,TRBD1,TGTGCCAGCAGCCGAGACAGGGTAGGAGTGGAGACCCAGTACTTC,CASSRDRVGVETQYF